The rows below give T cell receptor beta chains drawn from one sample of a study of blood T cell repertoires in COVID-19. Produced via immunoSEQ multiplex PCR; TCRdb's table is partial and in-frame only. The table lists 170,000 or so clones, 70% to 90% of them singletons. Sequenced input: peripheral blood. The receptors come from a man aged 50-59 years with active or convalescent COVID-19. The CDR3 runs from the conserved cysteine through the conserved F or W. D genes are given only for firm matches. Size is stated for part of the rows, as once, few or many counts, or as a class when the clone is expanded.

>TRBV27|TRBJ1-5|TRBD1|NA
TGTGCCAGCAGCCTAGGGACAGGGAGGCATCAGCCCCAGCATTTT
CASSLGTGRHQPQHF
>TRBV29-1|TRBJ1-5|TRBD1|NA
TGCAGCGTTGGAGGGGGCCCCAATCAGCCCCAGCATTTT
CSVGGGPNQPQHF
>TRBV2|TRBJ2-1|TRBD2|NA
TGTGCCAGCGGCCTCTCGGGGGGGCCCGATGAGCAGTTCTTC
CASGLSGGPDEQFF
>TRBV24-1|TRBJ2-7|NA|NA
TGTGCCACCAGTGACTTTTACGAGCAGTACTTC
CATSDFYEQYF
>TRBV3-1/TRBV3-2|TRBJ1-2|NA|NA
TGTGCCAGCAGCCAAATCGATGACTCTTCTGGCTACACCTTC
CASSQIDDSSGYTF
>TRBV5-1|TRBJ2-1|NA|NA
TGCGCCAGCAGCTTGGAAGGGCTAGCGATCGTGAATGAGCAGTTCTTC
CASSLEGLAIVNEQFF
>TRBV24-1|TRBJ2-3|NA|NA
TGTGCCACCAGTGAGGGGGGGCGGAGGACAGATACGCAGTATTTT
CATSEGGRRTDTQYF
>TRBV7-2|TRBJ1-5|NA|NA
TGTGCCAGCAGCTTAGCTCAGGGGCAGGGTCAGCCCCAGCATTTT
CASSLAQGQGQPQHF
>TRBV6-2/TRBV6-3|TRBJ2-7|NA|NA
TGTGCCAGCAGTCCCACTTTTAGGGGGATACCCGAGCAGTACTTC
CASSPTFRGIPEQYF
>TRBV9|TRBJ2-6|NA|NA
TGTGCCAGCAGCGTGAAGGGGTTTACCTACTCTGGGGCCAACGTCCTGACTTTC
CASSVKGFTYSGANVLTF
>TRBV7-9|TRBJ2-1|TRBD2|NA
TGTGCCAGCAGCCCCAAAGTTAGGCTAGCGGGTTACAATGAGCAGTTCTTC
CASSPKVRLAGYNEQFF
>TRBV5-4|TRBJ2-5|TRBD2|NA
TGTGCCAGCAGCTCCGGGGGACTAGCGGGAGAAGAGACCCAGTACTTC
CASSSGGLAGEETQYF
>TRBV25-1|TRBJ2-3|TRBD2|NA
TGTGCCAGCAATGGACTAGCGGGGGGGCTTACGCAGTATTTT
CASNGLAGGLTQYF
>TRBV10-3|TRBJ1-4|TRBD1|NA
TGTGCCATCAGTGAGTCGGACAGGGCGTCGGATGAAAAACTGTTTTTT
CAISESDRASDEKLFF
>TRBV7-3|TRBJ1-2|NA|NA
TGTGCCAGCAGCTTAGCCGGACAGTCTTATGGCTACACCTTC
CASSLAGQSYGYTF
>TRBV21-1|TRBJ2-5|NA|NA
TGTGCCAGCAGCAAAGTGGGCTCGGGGAGGGACAGGGCTAGGGCGTACTTC
CASSKVGSGRDRARAYF
>TRBV18|TRBJ1-2|TRBD1|few
TGTGCCAGCTCACCACTGGACAGGGAGGGTAGCGGCTACACCTTC
CASSPLDREGSGYTF
>TRBV4-1|TRBJ2-1|TRBD2|NA
TGCGCCAGCAGCACTCTCGGACTAGCGGGAGGGCCTTCGTCCTACAATGAGCAGTTCTTC
CASSTLGLAGGPSSYNEQFF
>TRBV7-9|TRBJ1-6|NA|NA
TGTGCCAGCAGCGTATGGACAAGAGGTTCACCCCTCCACTTT
CASSVWTRGSPLHF
>TRBV4-2|TRBJ2-4|NA|few
TGTGCCAGCAGCCCGCCCTCGGCGGACATTCAGTACTTC
CASSPPSADIQYF
>TRBV7-8|TRBJ2-7|TRBD2|NA
TGTGCCAGCAGCCCACTGCAGACTAGCGGGAGAAACGAGCAGTACTTC
CASSPLQTSGRNEQYF
>TRBV6-2/TRBV6-3|TRBJ1-6|NA|NA
TGTGCCAGCAGTTCCCGACGGAGCTCCTATAATTCACCCCTCCACTTT
CASSSRRSSYNSPLHF
>TRBV7-9|TRBJ2-7|NA|NA
TGTGCCAGCAGCTCTAGTATGACAGGCCTGGGGACCTACGAGCAGTACTTC
CASSSSMTGLGTYEQYF
>TRBV5-1|TRBJ2-1|TRBD2|NA
TGCGCCAGCAGCTTAGGACTAGCGGTTTCCTACAATGAGCAGTTCTTC
CASSLGLAVSYNEQFF
>TRBV28|TRBJ2-7|TRBD1|NA
TGTGCCAGCAGTACCGGGACAGGGGGCAACTACGAGCAGTACTTC
CASSTGTGGNYEQYF
>TRBV6-5|TRBJ1-2|TRBD1|once
TGTGCCAGCAGTTACTACACAGGGGCCAACTATGGCTACACCTTC
CASSYYTGANYGYTF
>TRBV9|TRBJ2-5|TRBD2|NA
TGTGCCAGCAGCGTAGGTGCGGGAGGGGGTTTTCCAGAGACCCAGTACTTC
CASSVGAGGGFPETQYF
>TRBV3-1/TRBV3-2|TRBJ1-2|NA|NA
TGTGCCAGCAGCCAAGTCGGGTATGGCTACACCTTC
CASSQVGYGYTF
>TRBV19|TRBJ1-4|TRBD1|NA
TGTGCCAGCAGGACAGGGGGTGAAAAACTGTTTTTT
CASRTGGEKLFF
>TRBV5-8|TRBJ1-4|TRBD1|NA
TGTGCCAGCAGCTCGGGACAGGTGGATGAAAAACTGTTTTTT
CASSSGQVDEKLFF
>TRBV2|TRBJ2-1|TRBD1|NA
TGTGCCAGCAGTGGGGGACAGGGTCTCAATGAGCAGTTCTTC
CASSGGQGLNEQFF
>TRBV27|TRBJ2-5|NA|NA
TGTGCCAGCAGTCCCCAGGGCCCGGAGACCCAGTACTTC
CASSPQGPETQYF
>TRBV29-1|TRBJ1-2|TRBD1|NA
TGCAGCGGGGGGACAGGGATCTATGGCTACACCTTC
CSGGTGIYGYTF
>TRBV9|TRBJ1-4|NA|NA
TGTGCCACCGCCCAAAAGACAAGGGGTCAGTATGAAAAACTGTTTTTT
CATAQKTRGQYEKLFF
>TRBV7-3|TRBJ2-1|TRBD2|NA
TGTGCCAGCAGCCCGCCGGGGGGGAGGAGCTCCTACAATGAGCAGTTCTTC
CASSPPGGRSSYNEQFF
>TRBV13|TRBJ2-5|TRBD2|NA
TGTGCCAGCAGCATATTACAACTAGCGAGGGAGACCCAGTACTTC
CASSILQLARETQYF
>TRBV2|TRBJ2-1|NA|NA
TGTGCCAGCAGTGCAGGTGGGCCCTCCTACAATGAGCAGTTCTTC
CASSAGGPSYNEQFF
>TRBV19|TRBJ2-1|NA|once
TGTGCCAGTACTCCGTGGAGCGGCCCCTCCTACAATGAGCTGTTCTTC
CASTPWSGPSYNELFF
>TRBV11-3|TRBJ2-1|TRBD2|NA
TGTGCCAGCAGCTTAGGAGGCGGGACTAGCGGGTACAATGAGCAGTTCTTC
CASSLGGGTSGYNEQFF
>TRBV5-1|TRBJ2-3|TRBD1|NA
TGCGCCAGCAGCAAGACAGGGGGCCTAGGCACAGATACGCAGTATTTT
CASSKTGGLGTDTQYF
>TRBV7-8|TRBJ1-5|NA|NA
TGTGCCAGCAGCGACCCGGGTCCCAATAGCAATCAGCCCCAGCATTTT
CASSDPGPNSNQPQHF
>TRBV18|TRBJ2-5|NA|NA
TGTGCCAGCTCACCCTCGGGAGATCGGGGGACCCAGTACTTC
CASSPSGDRGTQYF
>TRBV24-1|TRBJ2-2|TRBD1|NA
TGTGCCACCGGGACAGGGGGCCACGGGGAGCTGTTTTTT
CATGTGGHGELFF
>TRBV5-4|TRBJ1-2|NA|NA
TGTGCCAGCAGCCTGGGAGGCCGAGAGGGCTATGGCTACACCTTC
CASSLGGREGYGYTF
>TRBV10-3|TRBJ2-5|TRBD1|NA
TGTGCCATCAGTGATTCCCAGGGGGCGAAAGAGACCCAGTACTTC
CAISDSQGAKETQYF
>TRBV15|TRBJ1-6|NA|NA
TGTGCCACCAGCAGAGACCCAAGGACTGGTTTAGGGTCACCCCTCCACTTT
CATSRDPRTGLGSPLHF
>TRBV18|TRBJ1-2|NA|NA
TGTGCCAGCTCACCAGGCCAGGACAGAGCCTATGGCTACACCTTC
CASSPGQDRAYGYTF
>TRBV7-3|TRBJ2-1|NA|NA
TGTGCCAGCAGCTTAATGGAGTCCTACAATGAGCAGTTCTTC
CASSLMESYNEQFF
>TRBV7-2|TRBJ2-3|NA|NA
TGTGCCAGCAGCTTAGAAATACGTAAGCTGTATTTT
CASSLEIRKLYF
>TRBV7-2|TRBJ2-5|TRBD2|NA
TGTGCCAGCAGCTTTACTAGCGGGGGAGCCCAAGAGACCCAGTACTTC
CASSFTSGGAQETQYF
>TRBV9|TRBJ2-2|NA|once
TGTGCCAGCAGCGGTTACGGGACACCTAACACCGGGGAGCTGTTTTTT
CASSGYGTPNTGELFF
>TRBV5-8|TRBJ2-5|TRBD2|NA
TGTGCCAGCAGCTTGGAACTAGCGGCCCTACAAGAGACCCAGTACTTC
CASSLELAALQETQYF
>TRBV7-2|TRBJ1-3|NA|once
TGTGCCAGCAGCTTGGGCGGGGCGAGCGGAAACACCATATATTTT
CASSLGGASGNTIYF
>TRBV9|TRBJ1-3|NA|NA
TGTGCCAGCAGCTCCGACAGGAACCTTGGAAACACCATATATTTT
CASSSDRNLGNTIYF
>TRBV13|TRBJ2-5|TRBD2|NA
TGTGCCAGCAGTTTTAAAAGACTAGCCGGGGGTTTAGCGGAGACCCAGTACTTC
CASSFKRLAGGLAETQYF